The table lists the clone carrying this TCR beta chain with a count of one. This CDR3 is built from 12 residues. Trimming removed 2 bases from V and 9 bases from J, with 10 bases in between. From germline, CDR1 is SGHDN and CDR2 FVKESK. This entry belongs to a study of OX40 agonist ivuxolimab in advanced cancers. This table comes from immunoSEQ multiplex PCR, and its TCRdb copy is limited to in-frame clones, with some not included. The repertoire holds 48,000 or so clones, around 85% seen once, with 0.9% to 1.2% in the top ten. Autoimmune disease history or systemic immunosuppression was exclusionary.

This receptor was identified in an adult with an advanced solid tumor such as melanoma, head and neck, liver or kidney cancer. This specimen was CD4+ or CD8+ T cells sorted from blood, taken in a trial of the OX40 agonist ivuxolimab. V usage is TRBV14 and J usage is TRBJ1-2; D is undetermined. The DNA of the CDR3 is TGTGCCAGCAGCCAATCATTGTTTAGCTACACCTTC. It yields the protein CASSQSLFSYTF.